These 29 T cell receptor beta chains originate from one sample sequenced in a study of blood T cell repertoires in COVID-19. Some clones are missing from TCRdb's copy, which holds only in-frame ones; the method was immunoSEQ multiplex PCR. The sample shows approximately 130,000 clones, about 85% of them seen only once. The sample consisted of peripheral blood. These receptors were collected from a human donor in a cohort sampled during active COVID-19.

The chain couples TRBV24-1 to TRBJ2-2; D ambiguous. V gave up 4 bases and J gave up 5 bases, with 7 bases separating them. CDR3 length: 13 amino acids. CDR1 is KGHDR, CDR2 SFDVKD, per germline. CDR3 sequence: CATSDYQTGELFF. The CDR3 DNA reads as TGTGCCACCAGTGACTACCAAACCGGGGAGCTGTTTTTT.

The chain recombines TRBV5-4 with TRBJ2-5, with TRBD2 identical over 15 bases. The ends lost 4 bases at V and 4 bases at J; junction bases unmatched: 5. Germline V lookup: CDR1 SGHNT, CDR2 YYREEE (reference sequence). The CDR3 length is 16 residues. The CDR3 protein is CASSGGLAGGRETQYF. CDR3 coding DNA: TGTGCCAGCAGCGGCGGACTAGCGGGGGGGAGAGAGACCCAGTACTTC.

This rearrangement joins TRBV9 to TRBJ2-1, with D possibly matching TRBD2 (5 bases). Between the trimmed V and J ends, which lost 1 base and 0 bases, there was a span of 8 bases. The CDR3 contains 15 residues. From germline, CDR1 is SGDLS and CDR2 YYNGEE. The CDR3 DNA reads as TGTGCCAGCAGCGTATTCCGGGACTCCTACAATGAGCAGTTCTTC. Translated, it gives CASSVFRDSYNEQFF. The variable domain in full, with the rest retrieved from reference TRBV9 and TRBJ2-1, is DSGVTQTPKHLITATGQRVTLRCSPRSGDLSVYWYQQSLDQGLQFLIQYYNGEERAKGNILERFSAQQFPDLHSELNLSSLELGDSALYFCASSVFRDSYNEQFFGPGTRLTVL.

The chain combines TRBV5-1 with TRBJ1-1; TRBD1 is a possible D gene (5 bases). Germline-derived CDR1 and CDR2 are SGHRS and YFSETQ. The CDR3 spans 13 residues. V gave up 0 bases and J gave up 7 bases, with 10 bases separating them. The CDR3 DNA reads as TGCGCCAGCAGCTTGGACGGGGACTATGAAGCTTTCTTT. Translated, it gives CASSLDGDYEAFF.

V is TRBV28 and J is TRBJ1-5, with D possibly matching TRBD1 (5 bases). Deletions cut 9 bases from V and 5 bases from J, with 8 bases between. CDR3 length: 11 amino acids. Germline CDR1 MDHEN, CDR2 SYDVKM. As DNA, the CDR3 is TGTGCCAGTGCAGGGCATCAGCCCCAGCATTTT. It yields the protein CASAGHQPQHF.

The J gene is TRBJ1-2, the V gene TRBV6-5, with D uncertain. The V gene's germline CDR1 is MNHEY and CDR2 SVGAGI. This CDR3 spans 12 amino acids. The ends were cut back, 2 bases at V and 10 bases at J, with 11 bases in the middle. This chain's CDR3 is CASSYGREDYTF. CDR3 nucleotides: TGTGCCAGCAGTTACGGCCGGGAGGACTACACCTTC.

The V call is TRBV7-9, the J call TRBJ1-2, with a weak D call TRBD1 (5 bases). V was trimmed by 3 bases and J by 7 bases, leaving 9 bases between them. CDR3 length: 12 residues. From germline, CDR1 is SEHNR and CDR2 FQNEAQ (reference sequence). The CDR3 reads CASSFFQGGYTF. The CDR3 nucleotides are TGTGCCAGCAGCTTCTTTCAGGGTGGCTACACCTTC. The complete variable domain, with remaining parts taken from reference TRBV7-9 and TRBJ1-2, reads DTGVSQNPRHKITKRGQNVTFRCDPISEHNRLYWYRQTLGQGPEFLTYFQNEAQLEKSRLLSDRFSAERPKGSFSTLEIQRTEQGDSAMYLCASSFFQGGYTFGSGTRLTVV.

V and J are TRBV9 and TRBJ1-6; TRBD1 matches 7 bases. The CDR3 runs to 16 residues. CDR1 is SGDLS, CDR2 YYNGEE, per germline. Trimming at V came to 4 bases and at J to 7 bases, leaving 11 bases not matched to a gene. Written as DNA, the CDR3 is TGTGCCAGCAGCCCCCACAGGGGATACCCGAATTCACCCCTCCACTTT. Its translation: CASSPHRGYPNSPLHF.

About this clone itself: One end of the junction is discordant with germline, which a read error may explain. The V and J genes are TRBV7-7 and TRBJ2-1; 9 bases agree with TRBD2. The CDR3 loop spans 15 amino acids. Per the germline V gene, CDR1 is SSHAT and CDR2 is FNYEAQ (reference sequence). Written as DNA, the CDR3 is TGTGCTAGCAGCTTAAGCCTAGCGGGGTACAATGAGCAGTTCTTC. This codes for CASSLSLAGYNEQFF. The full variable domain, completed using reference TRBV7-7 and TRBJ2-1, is GAGVSQSPRYKVTKRGQDVTLRCDPISSHATLYWYQQALGQGPEFLTYFNYEAQPDKSGLPSDRFSAERPEGSISTLTIQRTEQRDSAMYRCASSLSLAGYNEQFFGPGTRLTVL.

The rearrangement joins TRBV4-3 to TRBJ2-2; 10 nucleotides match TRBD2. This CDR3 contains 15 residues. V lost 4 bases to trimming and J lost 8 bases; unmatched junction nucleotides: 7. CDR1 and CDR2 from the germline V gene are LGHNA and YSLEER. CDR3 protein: CASSPLAGGSGELFF. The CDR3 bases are TGCGCCAGCAGCCCATTAGCGGGAGGTAGTGGGGAGCTGTTTTTT.

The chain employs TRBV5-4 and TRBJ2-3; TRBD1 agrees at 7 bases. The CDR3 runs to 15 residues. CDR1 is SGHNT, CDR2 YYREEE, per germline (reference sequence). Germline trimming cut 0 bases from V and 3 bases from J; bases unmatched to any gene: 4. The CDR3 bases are TGTGCCAGCAGCTTGGACAGGGGCGGAACAGATACGCAGTATTTT. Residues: CASSLDRGGTDTQYF.

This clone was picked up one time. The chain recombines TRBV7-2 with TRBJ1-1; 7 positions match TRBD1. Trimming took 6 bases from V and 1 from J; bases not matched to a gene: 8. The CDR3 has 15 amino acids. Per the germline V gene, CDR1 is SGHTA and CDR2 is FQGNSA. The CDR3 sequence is CASSKTGLGNTEAFF. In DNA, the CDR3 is TGTGCCAGCAGTAAGACAGGGTTAGGGAACACTGAAGCTTTCTTT.

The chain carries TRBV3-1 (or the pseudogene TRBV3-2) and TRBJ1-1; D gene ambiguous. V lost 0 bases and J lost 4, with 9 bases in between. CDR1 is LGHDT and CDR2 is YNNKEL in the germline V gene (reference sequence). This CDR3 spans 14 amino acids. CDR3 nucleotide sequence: TGTGCCAGCAGCCAAGAAGAGGGCAGCACTGAAGCTTTCTTT. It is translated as CASSQEEGSTEAFF.

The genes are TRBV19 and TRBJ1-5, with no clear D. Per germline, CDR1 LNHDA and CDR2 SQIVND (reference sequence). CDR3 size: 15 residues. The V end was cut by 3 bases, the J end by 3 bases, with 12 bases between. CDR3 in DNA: TGTGCCAGTAGTATTTTTATGGAGGACAATCAGCCCCAGCATTTT. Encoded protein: CASSIFMEDNQPQHF.

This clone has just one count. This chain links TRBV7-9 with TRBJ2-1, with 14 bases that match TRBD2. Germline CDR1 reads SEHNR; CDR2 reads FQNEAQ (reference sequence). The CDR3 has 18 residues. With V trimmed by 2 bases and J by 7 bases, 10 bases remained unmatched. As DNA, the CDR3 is TGTGCCAGCAGCTTATCCGGACTAGCGGGGGGCCCATCGAATGAGCAGTTCTTC. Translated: CASSLSGLAGGPSNEQFF.

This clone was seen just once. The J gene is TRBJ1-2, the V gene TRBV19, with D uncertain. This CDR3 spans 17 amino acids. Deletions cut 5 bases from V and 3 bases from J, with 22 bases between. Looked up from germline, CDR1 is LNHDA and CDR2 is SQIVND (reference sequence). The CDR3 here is CASSVARGSDADYGYTF. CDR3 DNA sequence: TGTGCCAGTAGTGTCGCCAGAGGTTCCGATGCCGACTATGGCTACACCTTC.

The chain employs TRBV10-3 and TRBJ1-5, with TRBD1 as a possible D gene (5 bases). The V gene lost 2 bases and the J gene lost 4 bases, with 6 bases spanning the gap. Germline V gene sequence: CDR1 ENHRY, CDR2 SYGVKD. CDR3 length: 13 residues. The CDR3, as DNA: TGTGCCATCAGTGAGGACAGAAATCAGCCCCAGCATTTT. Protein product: CAISEDRNQPQHF.

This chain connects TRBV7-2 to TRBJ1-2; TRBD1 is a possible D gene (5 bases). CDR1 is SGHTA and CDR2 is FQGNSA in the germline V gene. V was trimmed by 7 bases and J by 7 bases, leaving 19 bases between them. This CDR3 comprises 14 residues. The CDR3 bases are TGTGCCAGCATGCTCCTTAAGGGGCGAGGTGGCTACACCTTC. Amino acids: CASMLLKGRGGYTF.

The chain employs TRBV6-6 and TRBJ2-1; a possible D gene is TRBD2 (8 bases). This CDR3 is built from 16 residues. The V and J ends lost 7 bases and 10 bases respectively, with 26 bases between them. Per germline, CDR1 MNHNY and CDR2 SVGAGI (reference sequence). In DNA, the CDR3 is TGTGCCAGCACCTACAGTGGGACTAGGGGGCGGGGAGAGCAGTTCTTC. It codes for CASTYSGTRGRGEQFF.

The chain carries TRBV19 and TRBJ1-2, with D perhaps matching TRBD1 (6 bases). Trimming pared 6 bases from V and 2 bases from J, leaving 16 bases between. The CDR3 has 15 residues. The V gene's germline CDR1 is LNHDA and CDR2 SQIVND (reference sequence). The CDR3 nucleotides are TGTGCCAGTAGCCTAGGGGGACCGGGAAACTATGGCTACACCTTC. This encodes CASSLGGPGNYGYTF.

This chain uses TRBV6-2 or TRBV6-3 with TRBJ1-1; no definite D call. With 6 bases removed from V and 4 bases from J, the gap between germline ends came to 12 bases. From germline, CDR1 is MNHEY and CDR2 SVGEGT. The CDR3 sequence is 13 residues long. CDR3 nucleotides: TGTGCCAGCAGCCCCTGGGAGGCCACTGAAGCTTTCTTT. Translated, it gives CASSPWEATEAFF.

Here the CDR3 DNA reads TGTGCCAGCAGCTTAGGAGCAGGGGGGACAGGCACAGATACGCAGTATTTT. Its protein product is CASSLGAGGTGTDTQYF. The chain joins TRBV7-6 to TRBJ2-3; tentative D call: TRBD1 (7 bases). Germline CDR1 and CDR2: SGHVS and FNYEAQ. V was trimmed by 1 base and J by 1 base, leaving 15 bases between them. CDR3 length equals 17 residues.

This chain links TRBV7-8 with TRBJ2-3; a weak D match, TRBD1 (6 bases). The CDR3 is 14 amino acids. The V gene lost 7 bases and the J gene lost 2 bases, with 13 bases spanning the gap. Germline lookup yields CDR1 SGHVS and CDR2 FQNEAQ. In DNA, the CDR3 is TGTGCCAGCACCCAAGGGACACTCACAGATACGCAGTATTTT. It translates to CASTQGTLTDTQYF.

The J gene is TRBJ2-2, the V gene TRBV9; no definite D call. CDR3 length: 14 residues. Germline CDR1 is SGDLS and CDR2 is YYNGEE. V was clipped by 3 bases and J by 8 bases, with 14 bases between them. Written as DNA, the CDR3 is TGTGCCAGCAGCGGAACTAATTCCCCGGGGGAGCTGTTTTTT. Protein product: CASSGTNSPGELFF.

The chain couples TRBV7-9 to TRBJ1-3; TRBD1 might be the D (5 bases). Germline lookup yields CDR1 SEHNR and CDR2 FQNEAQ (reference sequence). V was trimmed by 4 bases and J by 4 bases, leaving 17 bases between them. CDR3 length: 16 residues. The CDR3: CASSSYRDYGGNTIYF. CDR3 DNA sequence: TGTGCCAGCAGCTCGTACCGGGACTATGGAGGAAACACCATATATTTT.

The CDR3 DNA is TGTGCCAGCAGCCAAGCGGGGAGGGCCACAGATACGCAGTATTTT. Translating gives CASSQAGRATDTQYF. The chain combines TRBV11-2 with TRBJ2-3; 7 nucleotides line up with TRBD2. The junction had 7 bases not matched to a gene; V was cut back by 5 bases and J by 2 bases. The length of the CDR3 is 15 residues. The germline V gene has CDR1 SGHAT and CDR2 FQNNGV.

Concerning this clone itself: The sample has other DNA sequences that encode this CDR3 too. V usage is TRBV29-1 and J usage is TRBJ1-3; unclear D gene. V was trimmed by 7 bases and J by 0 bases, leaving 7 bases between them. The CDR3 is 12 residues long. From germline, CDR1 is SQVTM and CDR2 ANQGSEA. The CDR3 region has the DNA TGCAGCGCATGGAGCTCTGGAAACACCATATATTTT. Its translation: CSAWSSGNTIYF.

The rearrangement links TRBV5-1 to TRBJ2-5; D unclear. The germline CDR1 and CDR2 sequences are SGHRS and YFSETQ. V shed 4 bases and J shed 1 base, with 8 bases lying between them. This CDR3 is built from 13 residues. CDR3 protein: CASSNRVQETQYF. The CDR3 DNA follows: TGCGCCAGCAGCAACAGAGTCCAAGAGACCCAGTACTTC.

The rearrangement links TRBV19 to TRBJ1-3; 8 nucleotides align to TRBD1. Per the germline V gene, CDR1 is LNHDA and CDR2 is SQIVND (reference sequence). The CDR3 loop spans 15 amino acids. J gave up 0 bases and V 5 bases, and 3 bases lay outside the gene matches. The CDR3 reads CASSPQGASGNTIYF. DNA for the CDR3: TGTGCCAGTAGTCCGCAGGGGGCCTCTGGAAACACCATATATTTT.